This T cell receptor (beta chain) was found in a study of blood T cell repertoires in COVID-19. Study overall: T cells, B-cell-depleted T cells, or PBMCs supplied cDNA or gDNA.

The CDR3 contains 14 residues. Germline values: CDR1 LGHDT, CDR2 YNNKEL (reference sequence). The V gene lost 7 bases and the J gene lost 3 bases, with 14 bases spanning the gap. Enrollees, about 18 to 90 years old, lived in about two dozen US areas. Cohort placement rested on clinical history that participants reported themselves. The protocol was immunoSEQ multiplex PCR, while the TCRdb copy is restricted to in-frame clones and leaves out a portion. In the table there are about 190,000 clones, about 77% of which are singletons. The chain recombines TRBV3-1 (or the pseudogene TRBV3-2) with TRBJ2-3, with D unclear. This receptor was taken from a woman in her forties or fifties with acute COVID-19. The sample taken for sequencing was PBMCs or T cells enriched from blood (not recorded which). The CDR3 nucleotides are TGTGCCAGCACGGCTAGTGAGTCGACAGATACGCAGTATTTT. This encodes CASTASESTDTQYF.